This TCR beta chain was documented in a study of cytomegalovirus exposure and HLA in healthy donors. Study at large: A subsequent analysis reported that the 95 to 150 validation repertoires were produced on the same platform that had also been used for the roughly 700 first-cohort repertoires.

V lost 3 bases and J lost 2, with 8 bases in between. In germline, CDR1 is LNHDA, CDR2 SQIVND (reference sequence). CDR3 length equals 14 residues. From the 120-subject validation cohort, which was separate from the approximately 670-subject first cohort, the donors were drawn. Sequenced by immunoSEQ multiplex PCR; TCRdb stores in-frame clones only, minus some. The table includes some 69,000 clones, nearly 96% detected once. This TCR was recovered from a woman aged 18-29 years in good health and CMV-seropositive. The sample was PBMCs. The V gene is TRBV19, the J gene TRBJ2-1; D remains unclear. CDR3 region: CASSMRLPYNEQFF. DNA of the CDR3: TGTGCCAGTAGTATGAGGCTCCCCTACAATGAGCAGTTCTTC.